A selection of T cell receptor beta chains follows, all from one sample in a study of blood T cell repertoires in COVID-19. Measured with immunoSEQ multiplex PCR; TCRdb has only the in-frame clones, and not every one. The repertoire consists of 250,000 to 350,000 clones, with approximately 88% occurring once and the leading ten covering roughly 1.5%. Specimen: peripheral blood. These receptors were obtained from a human donor with COVID-19, enrolled during active disease. The donor label of this sample is uncertain. Each CDR3 is given with its conserved first and last residue. Fields, in order: clone size, J gene, V gene, D gene, CDR3 DNA, CDR3 protein. The D gene is left open where the match is weak. Only part of the rows carry a size: once, few, many, or a class if the clone is expanded.

NA	TRBJ1-4	TRBV28	TRBD1	TGTGCCAGCAGTTTAGGACAGGGTGAAAAACTGTTTTTT	CASSLGQGEKLFF
NA	TRBJ2-2	TRBV10-1	NA	TGCGCCAGCAGTGCAGGGGTGACCGGGGAGCTGTTTTTT	CASSAGVTGELFF
NA	TRBJ2-5	TRBV9	TRBD2	TGTGCCAGCAGCCCCCCGGGAAGTAGCGGGAGGGAAGAGACCCAGTACTTC	CASSPPGSSGREETQYF
NA	TRBJ1-3	TRBV27	NA	TGTGCCAGCAGTTTGAGCCGAAGCTCTGGAAACACCATATATTTT	CASSLSRSSGNTIYF
NA	TRBJ2-1	TRBV11-3	NA	TGTGCCAGCAGCTTAGGCTTAGGGAAAAGCGGGCCTTACAATGAGCAGTTCTTC	CASSLGLGKSGPYNEQFF
NA	TRBJ1-4	TRBV19	NA	TGTGCCAGTAGATCCCCCTTCGAAAAACTGTTTTTT	CASRSPFEKLFF
NA	TRBJ2-5	TRBV23-1	TRBD1	TGCGCCAGCAGTCAATCTGGGACAGGGATCGAGACCCAGTACTTC	CASSQSGTGIETQYF
few	TRBJ1-1	TRBV2	NA	TGTGCCAGCGAGTCGGGGATGAACACTGAAGCTTTCTTT	CASESGMNTEAFF
NA	TRBJ2-3	TRBV27	NA	TGTGCCAGCAGTTTCCAAGGGGGCACAGATACGCAGTATTTT	CASSFQGGTDTQYF
few	TRBJ1-1	TRBV28	NA	TGTGCCAGCAGTTCCCGGCCGGGTGTGTTGGCTTTCTTT	CASSSRPGVLAFF
NA	TRBJ2-5	TRBV30	NA	TGTGCCTGGCGTGACAGGATTTCGCATTATGGGACCCAGTACTTC	CAWRDRISHYGTQYF
NA	TRBJ2-2	TRBV24-1	NA	TGTGCCACCAGTGCCACGAGACACGGGGAGCTGTTTTTT	CATSATRHGELFF
NA	TRBJ2-1	TRBV7-8	TRBD2	TGTGCCAGCAGCCCCGTCCATAGATCGGGGGGCAATGAGCAGTTCTTC	CASSPVHRSGGNEQFF
NA	TRBJ1-2	TRBV4-1	NA	TGCGCCAGCAGCCAAGAACAGGCGGCCTATGGCTACACCTTC	CASSQEQAAYGYTF
many	TRBJ2-1	TRBV27	TRBD1	TGTGCCAGCAGTTTATATGGGGGACAGGGTTTCAATGAGCAGTTCTTC	CASSLYGGQGFNEQFF
NA	TRBJ2-7	TRBV28	NA	TGTGCCAGCAGTTCAGTGGACAGCACCTTAACCTACGAGCAGTACTTC	CASSSVDSTLTYEQYF
NA	TRBJ1-2	TRBV2	TRBD1	TGTGCCAGCAGTGGGGACAGGGGGGACTATGGCTACACCTTC	CASSGDRGDYGYTF
NA	TRBJ2-5	TRBV28	NA	TGTGCCAGCAGTTTACCGTCCGGGGAAGAGACCCAGTACTTC	CASSLPSGEETQYF
NA	TRBJ1-2	TRBV6-6	TRBD1	TGTGCCAGCAGTTACGACCTGACAGGGAATGGCTACACCTTC	CASSYDLTGNGYTF
NA	TRBJ1-4	TRBV7-8	TRBD1	TGTGCCAGCAGCGGAAACCCCGGGACAGGGAATGAAAAACTGTTTTTT	CASSGNPGTGNEKLFF
once	TRBJ2-2	TRBV5-4	NA	TGTGCCAGCAGCTTGGAAGCGGATCCAGTCACCGGGGAGCTGTTTTTT	CASSLEADPVTGELFF
once	TRBJ1-5	TRBV15	NA	TGTGCCACCAGCAGAGATCCGGGTCAGCCCCAGCATTTT	CATSRDPGQPQHF
few	TRBJ2-2	TRBV2	TRBD2	TGTGCCAGCAGAGGACTAGCGGGATCAACCGGGGAGCTGTTTTTT	CASRGLAGSTGELFF
NA	TRBJ2-2	TRBV7-9	NA	TGTGCCAGCAGCTTAGGTGGGGCTACGAACACCGGGGAGCTGTTTTTT	CASSLGGATNTGELFF
NA	TRBJ2-6	TRBV28	NA	TGTGCCAGCAGGTCTAGGGGGTACGGGGCCAACGTCCTGACTTTC	CASRSRGYGANVLTF
NA	TRBJ1-1	TRBV12-3/TRBV12-4	NA	TGTGCCAGCGGGAGGGTTGCAGCTTTCTTT	CASGRVAAFF
few	TRBJ2-1	TRBV11-3	TRBD2	TGTGCCAGCAGCTTAGTTACTAGCGGGACTAATGAGCAGTTCTTC	CASSLVTSGTNEQFF
NA	TRBJ2-3	TRBV5-4	TRBD2	TGTGCCAGCAGCGCTTCACCGGGACTAACTGCGACCCCAGATACGCAGTATTTT	CASSASPGLTATPDTQYF
NA	TRBJ2-3	TRBV27	TRBD2	TGTGCCAGCAGTTTGATGCTAGCGGGAGCCCAAGATACGCAGTATTTT	CASSLMLAGAQDTQYF
few	TRBJ2-4	TRBV27	TRBD2	TGTGCCAGCAGAGTTAGCGGGATGGGGAACATTCAGTACTTC	CASRVSGMGNIQYF
NA	TRBJ1-4	TRBV4-2	TRBD1	TGTGCCAGCAGCCAAGATACAGGGGGTAATGAAAAACTGTTTTTT	CASSQDTGGNEKLFF
NA	TRBJ1-6	TRBV3-1/TRBV3-2	NA	TGTGCCAGCAGCAGAGACAGCCGACTTCTCCACTTT	CASSRDSRLLHF
NA	TRBJ2-2	TRBV6-5	NA	TGTGCCAGCAGTTACAGCCTGAACACCGGGGAGCTGTTTTTT	CASSYSLNTGELFF
NA	TRBJ2-2	TRBV2	TRBD2	TGTGCCAGCAGTGGCCCGGGGGGGTCCTACACCGGGGAGCTGTTTTTT	CASSGPGGSYTGELFF
NA	TRBJ2-1	TRBV18	NA	TGTGCCAGCGTGGGAACCGGGGACAATGAGCAGTTCTTC	CASVGTGDNEQFF
NA	TRBJ1-4	TRBV4-3	NA	TGCGCCAGCAGCCAAGAGTGGCAGGGAGGGAGAAAACTGTTTTTT	CASSQEWQGGRKLFF
NA	TRBJ2-3	TRBV19	TRBD1	TGTGCCAGTAGCCGCCGGGACAGGGGGCATGATACGCAGTATTTT	CASSRRDRGHDTQYF
NA	TRBJ2-1	TRBV28	TRBD2	TGTGCCAGCCAAGCGGGAGCCGCTGAGAATGAGCAGTTCTTC	CASQAGAAENEQFF
NA	TRBJ2-7	TRBV5-1	NA	TGCGCCAGCAGCCGGGACACCTCTTACGAGCAGTACTTC	CASSRDTSYEQYF
NA	TRBJ1-2	TRBV30	TRBD1	TGTGCCTGGAGTCGGGACAGAGGTTCCTATGGCTACACCTTC	CAWSRDRGSYGYTF
NA	TRBJ1-5	TRBV5-5	TRBD1	TGTGCCAGCAGCCCGACAGGGACGGGCAATCAGCCCCAGCATTTT	CASSPTGTGNQPQHF